The 15 T cell receptor beta chains given below trace back to one sample, sequenced in a study of Graves' ophthalmopathy and Graves' hyperthyroidism. RNA transcripts were the template, and TCR beta CDR3 regions were amplified from them. Second-round multiplex PCR followed a first-round RT-PCR using HTBI primers. A single record per CDR3 protein comes from TCRdb applying MiXCR to the multiplex PCR reads. The table includes about 620,000 distinct CDR3 sequences, 20% to 25% detected once. Source material: peripheral blood. The receptors here all came from a woman younger than 30 with stable Graves' hyperthyroidism. Some clones in this sample may be carry-over from other donors' samples.

The V and J genes are TRBV3-1 and TRBJ1-1; the D is unclear. V lost 0 bases and J lost 5, with 19 bases in between. The CDR3 totals 17 residues. Germline V gene sequence: CDR1 LGHDT, CDR2 YNNKEL (reference sequence). The CDR3 sequence: CASSQDLFMKGETEAFF. CDR3 DNA sequence: TGTGCCAGCAGCCAAGATCTGTTTATGAAGGGAGAAACTGAAGCTTTCTTT. Full variable domain (rest looked up from reference TRBV3-1 and TRBJ1-1): DTAVSQTPKYLVTQMGNDKSIKCEQNLGHDTMYWYKQDSKKFLKIMFSYNNKELIINETVPNRFSPKSPDKAHLNLHINSLELGDSAVYFCASSQDLFMKGETEAFFGQGTRLTVV.

This clonotype showed up many times. The chain combines TRBV20-1 with TRBJ2-5, with D unresolved. CDR3 length equals 13 residues. Deletions cut 0 bases from V and 2 bases from J, with 7 bases between. The germline gives CDR1 DFQATT, CDR2 SNEGSKA (reference sequence). CDR3 in DNA: TGCAGTGCTAGAGATAGGCCTCAAGAGACCCAGTACTTC. Its translation: CSARDRPQETQYF.

This clonotype was seen many times. The V call is TRBV28, the J call TRBJ1-5; D perhaps matches TRBD1 (6 bases). The V end was cut by 7 bases, the J end by 6 bases, with 16 bases between. The CDR3 extends over 14 amino acids. Looked up from germline, CDR1 is MDHEN and CDR2 is SYDVKM. The CDR3 spells CASILAGEGQPQHF. The CDR3 nucleotides read TGTGCCAGCATCCTTGCAGGGGAAGGTCAGCCCCAGCATTTT.

The table lists this clonotype with many counts. J is TRBJ1-5 and V is TRBV5-1; no clear D gene. Deletions cut 3 bases from V and 9 bases from J, with 16 bases between. The CDR3 spans 14 residues. Germline CDR1 and CDR2: SGHRS and YFSETQ. CDR3 region: CASSSDPASGPQHF. The CDR3 DNA reads as TGCGCCAGCAGCTCGGACCCAGCGAGTGGGCCCCAGCATTTT.

This clonotype has at least ten counts. The chain links TRBV5-4 to TRBJ2-5; D is unresolved. CDR3 length equals 15 residues. V was trimmed by 0 bases and J by 2 bases, leaving 11 bases between them. Germline CDR1 SGHNT, CDR2 YYREEE (reference sequence). The CDR3 DNA reads as TGTGCCAGCAGCTTGGCCAGGTCCGCGCAAGAGACCCAGTACTTC. Amino acids: CASSLARSAQETQYF.

The chain has TRBV7-2 and TRBJ2-3, with 11 bases identical to TRBD2. Trimming cost V 0 bases and J 7 bases; bases outside gene matches: 6. Looked up from germline, CDR1 is SGHTA and CDR2 is FQGNSA. CDR3 length: 16 amino acids. The CDR3 is CASSLATSGAQNTQYF. CDR3 coding DNA: TGTGCCAGCAGCTTAGCGACTAGCGGGGCCCAAAATACGCAGTATTTT.

At least ten counts were recorded for this clonotype. This chain joins TRBV6-1 and TRBJ2-6; D remains unclear. This CDR3 has 17 amino acids. Germline V gene data show CDR1 as MNHNS and CDR2 as SASEGT. V gave up 8 bases and J gave up 0 bases, with 17 bases separating them. The CDR3 region is CASRLRDRGSGANVLTF. The CDR3 DNA sequence: TGTGCCAGCCGGCTCCGCGACCGAGGCTCTGGGGCCAACGTCCTGACTTTC.

This clonotype has ten or more counts. J is TRBJ1-1 and V is TRBV5-1; 12 bases are a match to TRBD1. From germline, CDR1 is SGHRS and CDR2 YFSETQ. The trim removed 4 bases at V and 4 bases at J, leaving 8 bases unmatched. This CDR3 has 16 residues. Here the CDR3 reads CASSLSGTGGGTEAFF. DNA of the CDR3: TGCGCCAGCAGCCTCTCAGGGACAGGGGGCGGCACTGAAGCTTTCTTT. Combining the CDR3 with reference TRBV5-1 and TRBJ1-1 gives the whole variable domain KAGVTQTPRYLIKTRGQQVTLSCSPISGHRSVSWYQQTPGQGLQFLFEYFSETQRNKGNFPGRFSGRQFSNSRSEMNVSTLELGDSALYLCASSLSGTGGGTEAFFGQGTRLTVV.

In its sample, this clonotype was seen many times. The chain couples TRBV6-5 to TRBJ1-3, with D maybe TRBD1 (6 bases). V was cut by 0 bases and J by 0 bases, with 12 bases left in between. CDR1 and CDR2 (germline): MNHEY, SVGAGI. The CDR3 runs to 17 residues. CDR3 in amino acids: CASSYSRRGASGNTIYF. CDR3 sequence (DNA): TGTGCCAGCAGTTACTCCCGGAGGGGGGCCTCTGGAAACACCATATATTTT.

This sequence joins TRBV6-1 and TRBJ1-2; no firm D call. Germline V gives CDR1 MNHNS, CDR2 SASEGT. The germline V and J ends were trimmed by 11 bases and 7 bases, with 20 bases remaining between them. The CDR3 is 13 residues long. CDR3 in amino acids: CASSEDGVGGYTF. The DNA for the CDR3 is TGTGCCTCCTCAGAAGACGGTGTCGGTGGCTACACCTTC.

This clonotype has ten or more counts. The chain links TRBV20-1 to TRBJ2-5; 12 bases align to TRBD2. The CDR3 consists of 14 residues. Trimming cost V 5 bases and J 5 bases; bases outside gene matches: 6. Germline CDR1 DFQATT, CDR2 SNEGSKA (reference sequence). The CDR3 region is CSAPLAGGRETQYF. The CDR3 nucleotides read TGCAGTGCTCCTCTAGCGGGGGGGCGTGAGACCCAGTACTTC.

This clonotype turned up a few times. A much more abundant neighbour one base away suggests this may be a read error. This chain links TRBV6-1 with TRBJ1-2; no reliable D call. Germline assignment: CDR1 MNHNS and CDR2 SASEGT. The CDR3 sequence is 15 residues long. CDR3 in DNA: TGTGCCAGCAAAGGGTTATCCACCCGACCCTATGGCTACAGCTTC. Its protein product is CASKGLSTRPYGYSF.

Many counts were recorded for this clonotype. This chain links TRBV20-1 with TRBJ1-1; no firm D call. The CDR3 loop spans 14 amino acids. CDR1 and CDR2 (germline): DFQATT, SNEGSKA (reference sequence). V gave up 1 base and J gave up 1 base, with 10 bases separating them. Here the CDR3 DNA reads TGCAGTGCTAGAGTAACAGAGCGGAACACTGAAGCTTTCTTT. This sequence encodes CSARVTERNTEAFF.

V is TRBV27 and J is TRBJ1-1; D is perhaps TRBD1 (5 bases). Deletions cut 6 bases from V and 1 base from J, with 12 bases between. Germline loops: CDR1 MNHEY, CDR2 SMNVEV (reference sequence). The CDR3 has 14 residues. CDR3 in amino acids: CASSRQPQNTEAFF. Here the CDR3 DNA reads TGTGCCAGCAGCCGACAGCCACAGAACACTGAAGCTTTCTTT.

At least ten counts were recorded for this clonotype. This rearrangement joins TRBV12-3 or TRBV12-4 to TRBJ2-7; TRBD1 matches at 10 bases. Losses at the gene ends were 7 bases for V and 3 bases for J; bases not matched to a gene: 6. This CDR3 is built from 14 residues. The CDR3 nucleotides read TGTGCCAGCATGAGGCGGGACAGGGGCTACGAGCAGTACTTC. Translating it yields CASMRRDRGYEQYF.